Listed here are 32 T cell receptor beta chains from one sample, sequenced in a study of graft-versus-host responses after intestinal transplantation. This table comes from immunoSEQ multiplex PCR, and its TCRdb copy is limited to in-frame clones, with some not included. The sample yields under 20,000 clones, around 79% seen once. This specimen consisted of PBMCs, obtained 14 days after transplant. All receptors derive from a human patient who received an intestinal transplant, so some T cells may come from the graft donor.

This clone was counted once. The chain uses TRBV5-1 and TRBJ1-1; TRBD1 matches at 7 bases. Germline V gene data show CDR1 as SGHRS and CDR2 as YFSETQ. This CDR3 is built from 14 residues. V shed 4 bases and J 6 bases; nucleotides not matched to a gene: 9. The CDR3 coding sequence is TGCGCCAGCAGCCCTCTGTACAGGGGATCTGAAGCTTTCTTT. It codes for CASSPLYRGSEAFF.

The rearrangement links TRBV30 to TRBJ2-7, with 8 positions matching TRBD2. Trimming took 4 bases from V and 7 from J; bases not matched to a gene: 9. The CDR3 extends over 13 amino acids. Germline loops: CDR1 GTSNPN, CDR2 SVGIG (reference sequence). The CDR3 loop reads CAWKPAGVREQYF. The CDR3 nucleotides are TGTGCCTGGAAGCCAGCGGGAGTGAGGGAGCAGTACTTC.

The chain has TRBV4-2 and TRBJ1-1; D not certain. Germline V lookup: CDR1 LGHNA, CDR2 YNFKEQ. The CDR3 has 12 amino acids. The ends were cut back, 4 bases at V and 4 bases at J, with 7 bases in the middle. Here the CDR3 reads CASSPSGTEAFF. CDR3 sequence (DNA): TGTGCCAGCAGCCCTTCGGGCACTGAAGCTTTCTTT.

The V call is TRBV6-1, the J call TRBJ2-5; the D is unclear. Germline V gene lookup returns CDR1 MNHNS and CDR2 SASEGT. V lost 5 bases, J lost 2 bases, and 3 bases lay in between. CDR3 length equals 11 residues. In nucleotides, the CDR3 is TGTGCCAGCAGTCGGCAAGAGACCCAGTACTTC. Protein product: CASSRQETQYF.

The genes are TRBV29-1 and TRBJ2-1, with TRBD2 matching over 9 bases. This CDR3 spans 13 amino acids. Trimming at V came to 4 bases and at J to 5 bases, leaving 3 bases not matched to a gene. Germline CDR1 and CDR2: SQVTM and ANQGSEA. CDR3 residues: CSVGLAADNEQFF. CDR3 nucleotides: TGCAGCGTTGGACTAGCGGCCGACAATGAGCAGTTCTTC.

This clone has a handful of counts. The rearrangement uses TRBV6-6 and TRBJ1-2; D may be TRBD1 (6 bases). Trimming shortened V by 6 bases and J by 4 bases, and 12 bases separated the two germline ends. The CDR3 extends over 13 amino acids. The V gene's germline CDR1 is MNHNY and CDR2 SVGAGI (reference sequence). The DNA of the CDR3 is TGTGCCAGCAGCTTAACAGGGCCCTATGGCTACACCTTC. This sequence encodes CASSLTGPYGYTF.

V usage is TRBV9 and J usage is TRBJ2-1, with D possibly TRBD1 on 6 matching bases. Germline V gives CDR1 SGDLS, CDR2 YYNGEE. Trimming stripped 0 bases from V and 8 bases from J, with 15 bases between. The CDR3 runs to 15 residues. CDR3 residues: CASSVEGQGQDEQFF. DNA of the CDR3: TGTGCCAGCAGCGTAGAAGGGCAGGGGCAAGATGAGCAGTTCTTC.

This chain links TRBV10-3 with TRBJ2-7; 10 bases are a match to TRBD2. CDR3 length: 13 residues. Germline lookup yields CDR1 ENHRY and CDR2 SYGVKD. V was clipped by 10 bases and J by 1 base; unmatched bases: 4. CDR3 DNA sequence: TGTGCCACCTTAGCGGGGGGATCCTACGAGCAGTACTTC. Its translation: CATLAGGSYEQYF.

The V gene is TRBV21-1, the J gene TRBJ2-1; the tabulated D call, TRBD1, remains unverified against the DNA. TRBV21-1 is assigned pseudogene status. CDR3 length: 16 residues. The CDR3 here is CASSPRQRFSYNEQFF. CDR3 sequence (DNA): TGTGCCAGCAGCCCCCGACAGCGCTTTTCCTACAATGAGCAGTTCTTC.

The V and J genes are TRBV19 and TRBJ2-5; the match to TRBD1 covers 9 bases. The J call may be incorrect, as the DNA end agrees better with TRBJ2-7. The CDR3 covers 13 residues. Germline CDR1 reads LNHDA; CDR2 reads SQIVND (reference sequence). In nucleotides, the CDR3 is TGTGCCAGTAGTATAACAGGGGGCGGCGAGCAGTACTTC. Amino acids: CASSITGGGEQYF.

The chain links TRBV5-1 to TRBJ1-2; 9 bases agree with TRBD1. Germline trimming cut 3 bases from V and 8 bases from J; bases unmatched to any gene: 11. The CDR3 runs 15 residues. Germline CDR1 SGHRS, CDR2 YFSETQ. CDR3 DNA sequence: TGCGCCAGCAGCTCTGTACAGGGGGCAGTGAACGGCTACACCTTC. It is translated as CASSSVQGAVNGYTF.

This chain uses TRBV6-8 with TRBJ1-4, with TRBD1 matching over 7 bases. Germline V gene data show CDR1 as MNHGY and CDR2 as SAAAGT. The CDR3 is made up of 17 amino acids. V gave up 6 bases and J gave up 8 bases; unmatched junction bases: 18. The CDR3 protein is CASSAPGQRAWEEKLFF. The CDR3, as DNA: TGTGCCAGCAGCGCGCCGGGACAGAGGGCTTGGGAGGAAAAACTGTTTTTT.

The gene calls are TRBV6-4 and TRBJ2-2, with D hard to call. The CDR3 totals 13 residues. From germline, CDR1 is MRHNA and CDR2 SNTAGT. Trimming cost V 0 bases and J 4 bases, with 3 bases left between them. The CDR3 DNA sequence: TGTGCCAGCAGTGACTCCCCCACCGGGGAGCTGTTTTTT. The encoded protein is CASSDSPTGELFF.

V and J are TRBV27 and TRBJ1-6, with TRBD1 matching 9 bases. The V gene end was trimmed by 3 bases and the J gene end by 6 bases; junction bases not matched to a gene: 12. The CDR3 has 18 residues. Germline-derived CDR1 and CDR2 are MNHEY and SMNVEV (reference sequence). The DNA for the CDR3 is TGTGCCAGCAGTTTTTGGTTCCGGGACAGGGCCTTTAATTCACCCCTCCACTTT. This gives the protein CASSFWFRDRAFNSPLHF.

This chain connects TRBV11-3 to TRBJ1-5; 7 bases align to TRBD1. In germline, CDR1 is SGHNT, CDR2 YENEEA. The CDR3 runs to 14 residues. Trimming took 5 bases from V and 4 from J; bases not matched to a gene: 5. The CDR3 DNA is TGTGCCAGCAGCCGGACAGGCCTAAATCAGCCCCAGCATTTT. Translated, it gives CASSRTGLNQPQHF. Full variable domain (remainder filled in from reference TRBV11-3 and TRBJ1-5): EAGVVQSPRYKIIEKKQPVAFWCNPISGHNTLYWYLQNLGQGPELLIRYENEEAVDDSQLPKDRFSAERLKGVDSTLKIQPAELGDSAVYLCASSRTGLNQPQHFGDGTRLSIL.

The J gene is TRBJ2-3, the V gene TRBV9; a weak D match, TRBD2 (6 bases). This CDR3 contains 12 residues. Germline-derived CDR1 and CDR2 are SGDLS and YYNGEE. V was clipped by 3 bases and J by 5 bases, with 7 bases between them. DNA of the CDR3: TGTGCCAGCAGCGGGGGGGAAGATACGCAGTATTTT. This codes for CASSGGEDTQYF.

The chain couples TRBV6-1 to TRBJ2-5; the D gene is possibly TRBD2 (5 bases). TRBJ2-7 explains the end of the DNA better; the J call may be wrong. The CDR3 spans 14 residues. Germline-derived CDR1 and CDR2 are MNHNS and SASEGT. This chain's CDR3 is CASSVGRGTYEQYF. Written as DNA, the CDR3 is TGTGCCAGCAGTGTCGGCCGGGGAACCTACGAGCAGTACTTC.

The chain joins TRBV2 to TRBJ2-7, with TRBD1 identical over 8 bases. With V trimmed by 6 bases and J by 2 bases, 9 bases remained unmatched. In germline, CDR1 is SNHLY, CDR2 FYNNEI. The CDR3 consists of 15 residues. CDR3: CASSRRGQGPYEQYF. The CDR3 region has the DNA TGTGCCAGCAGCCGACGAGGACAGGGCCCCTACGAGCAGTACTTC.

The chain couples TRBV6-4 to TRBJ2-2; perhaps TRBD1 as D (6 bases). CDR1 is MRHNA and CDR2 is SNTAGT in the germline V gene. The length of the CDR3 is 13 residues. V was pared by 6 bases and J by 5 bases, with 10 bases between. CDR3 region: CASSRDMTGELFF. The CDR3 DNA sequence: TGTGCCAGCAGCCGGGACATGACCGGGGAGCTGTTTTTT.

The chain couples TRBV6-5 to TRBJ2-7, with 7 bases identical to TRBD1. The trim removed 2 bases at V and 9 bases at J, leaving 7 bases unmatched. CDR1 is MNHEY, CDR2 SVGAGI, per germline. CDR3 length: 13 residues. The CDR3, as DNA: TGTGCCAGCAGTTACAGGGGGCAGGTGCGGCAGTACTTC. It codes for CASSYRGQVRQYF.

This clone occurred a few times. The rearrangement uses TRBV2 and TRBJ2-7; possibly TRBD2 for D (5 bases). Trimming removed 0 bases from V and 4 bases from J, with 13 bases in between. CDR1 and CDR2 from the germline V gene are SNHLY and FYNNEI. This CDR3 is 15 amino acids long. As DNA, the CDR3 is TGTGCCAGCAGTGAAGCCCTTTGGGGAGAGTACGAGCAGTACTTC. This codes for CASSEALWGEYEQYF.

This chain links TRBV2 with TRBJ2-1; D call uncertain. This CDR3 has 10 residues. V was cut by 4 bases and J by 14 bases, with 9 bases left in between. In germline, CDR1 is SNHLY, CDR2 FYNNEI. The CDR3 loop is CASSALHKFF. The CDR3 coding sequence is TGTGCCAGCAGTGCACTACATAAGTTCTTC.

The chain carries TRBV5-6 and TRBJ1-1, with 9 bases that match TRBD1. Looked up from germline, CDR1 is SGHDT and CDR2 is YYEEEE. The CDR3 is 17 amino acids. V lost 0 bases, J lost 2 bases, and 8 bases stayed unmatched. The DNA of the CDR3 is TGTGCCAGCAGCTTGGGGGGACAGGGAATGCCCAACACTGAAGCTTTCTTT. This translates into CASSLGGQGMPNTEAFF.

The chain uses TRBV28 and TRBJ2-7; 9 bases match TRBD1. Looked up from germline, CDR1 is MDHEN and CDR2 is SYDVKM. Trimming took 8 bases from V and 3 from J; bases not matched to a gene: 5. This CDR3 spans 13 amino acids. The CDR3 DNA reads TGTGCCAGCGCGCCGGGACAGGGCTACGAGCAGTACTTC. Amino acids: CASAPGQGYEQYF.

The CDR3 sequence is CASSLVSKTGEMTGSYNEQFF. CDR3 in DNA: TGTGCCAGCAGCTTAGTCTCGAAGACAGGGGAAATGACGGGCTCCTACAATGAGCAGTTCTTC. The chain links TRBV7-3 to TRBJ2-1; TRBD1 agrees at 8 bases. Germline V CDR1 and CDR2: SGHTA, FQGTGA. V was clipped by 2 bases and J by 0 bases; unmatched bases: 18. The CDR3 is 21 amino acids.

This sequence joins TRBV28 and TRBJ2-5, with D perhaps TRBD2 (5 bases). Trimming pared 6 bases from V and 1 base from J, leaving 9 bases between. Germline-derived CDR1 and CDR2 are MDHEN and SYDVKM. The CDR3 spans 13 residues. CDR3 bases: TGTGCCAGCAGCAACGGACTCCAAGAGACCCAGTACTTC. Translated, it gives CASSNGLQETQYF.

The chain combines TRBV2 with TRBJ2-1; weak D call: TRBD2 (5 bases). This CDR3 is built from 12 residues. Trimming removed 1 base from V and 10 bases from J, with 8 bases in between. The germline gives CDR1 SNHLY, CDR2 FYNNEI. The CDR3 DNA reads as TGTGCCAGCAGTGAAGGCGGGTGGGAGCAGTTCTTC. It yields the protein CASSEGGWEQFF.

The chain employs TRBV5-5 and TRBJ2-3; possibly TRBD1 for D (6 bases). V gave up 4 bases and J gave up 1 base, with 16 bases separating them. The CDR3 sequence is 16 residues long. Germline V gene lookup returns CDR1 SGHKS and CDR2 YYEKEE (reference sequence). The CDR3 DNA follows: TGTGCCAGCAGCACCATGACAGGCCAACGCACAGATACGCAGTATTTT. Encoded protein: CASSTMTGQRTDTQYF.

The DNA of the CDR3 is TGTGCCAGCAGTGCCCTTGGGACAGGGCTTGGCGAGACCCAGTACTTC. Its protein product is CASSALGTGLGETQYF. The chain uses TRBV6-1 and TRBJ2-5; 9 bases are shared with TRBD1. The CDR3 extends over 16 amino acids. The J segment lost 5 bases and the V segment lost 4 bases, leaving 11 bases of the junction unmatched. CDR1 and CDR2 (germline): MNHNS, SASEGT.

This chain joins TRBV28 and TRBJ1-1, with D perhaps matching TRBD1 (6 bases). The CDR3 is 16 amino acids. Per germline, CDR1 MDHEN and CDR2 SYDVKM. Trimming shortened V by 5 bases and J by 4 bases, and 20 bases separated the two germline ends. This CDR3 is CASSPTSRGGTTEAFF. CDR3 nucleotide sequence: TGTGCCAGCAGTCCCACCTCCAGGGGTGGAACCACTGAAGCTTTCTTT.

The V and J genes are TRBV4-1 and TRBJ1-1; D gene uncertain. The length of the CDR3 is 16 residues. From germline, CDR1 is MGHRA and CDR2 YSYEKL. V was clipped by 1 base and J by 1 base, with 13 bases between them. The CDR3, as DNA: TGCGCCAGCAGCCAAGGGGTTGTATGGGCGAACACTGAAGCTTTCTTT. This translates into CASSQGVVWANTEAFF.

In its sample, this clone was seen once. V gene TRBV28 combines with J gene TRBJ2-1; tentative D call: TRBD2 (6 bases). Germline CDR1 reads MDHEN; CDR2 reads SYDVKM. This CDR3 region has 14 residues. V dropped 7 bases and J dropped 8 bases, with 18 bases sitting between them. The CDR3 DNA reads as TGTGCCAGCACCATAAGACTAGTTGGCCATGAGCAGTTCTTC. It translates to CASTIRLVGHEQFF.